The next 21 T cell receptor beta chains were all read from a single sample in a study of T cell responses to AZD1222 COVID-19 vaccine. TCRdb's copy holds only in-frame clones and misses some; the assay was immunoSEQ multiplex PCR. The sample includes 100,000 to 140,000 clones, about 85% of them seen just once. This specimen was peripheral blood, taken on day 0 of AZD1222 vaccination. The source is an adult in good health.

The J gene is TRBJ2-5, the V gene TRBV18, with 8 positions matching TRBD1. Germline CDR1 is KGHSH and CDR2 is LQKENI. J was trimmed by 5 bases and V by 0 bases; bases with no gene match: 2. This CDR3 region has 14 residues. The CDR3 region is CASSPPGTGETQYF. The CDR3 DNA follows: TGTGCCAGCTCACCACCCGGGACAGGCGAGACCCAGTACTTC.

This clone was observed once. V gene TRBV6-5 combines with J gene TRBJ1-1; unclear D gene. V shed 2 bases and J shed 5 bases, with 12 bases lying between them. The germline V gene has CDR1 MNHEY and CDR2 SVGAGI. The CDR3 is 14 residues long. The CDR3 sequence: CASSYGPRDTEAFF. The DNA for the CDR3 is TGTGCCAGCAGTTACGGACCAAGGGATACTGAAGCTTTCTTT.

The chain recombines TRBV12-3 or TRBV12-4 with TRBJ1-2; unclear D gene. There are 10 residues in the CDR3. Trimming stripped 4 bases from V and 4 bases from J, with 1 base between. The CDR3 coding sequence is TGTGCCAGCAGTTCCTATGGCTACACCTTC. This sequence encodes CASSSYGYTF.

This chain uses TRBV2 with TRBJ2-3; 8 bases match TRBD2. Germline V gene lookup returns CDR1 SNHLY and CDR2 FYNNEI. This CDR3 region has 16 residues. V was pared by 5 bases and J by 0 bases, with 7 bases of the junction left unmatched. The CDR3 sequence is CASSRRLASSTDTQYF. The CDR3 bases are TGTGCCAGCAGTCGTAGACTAGCGTCTAGCACAGATACGCAGTATTTT.

V gene TRBV7-9 combines with J gene TRBJ1-3; D is ambiguous. Germline loops: CDR1 SEHNR, CDR2 FQNEAQ (reference sequence). The CDR3 contains 13 residues. Trimming shortened V by 3 bases and J by 2 bases, and 5 bases separated the two germline ends. The CDR3 sequence: CASSLEPGNTIYF. For the CDR3, the DNA is TGTGCCAGCAGCTTGGAACCTGGAAACACCATATATTTT. Full variable domain (missing parts from reference TRBV7-9 and TRBJ1-3): DTGVSQNPRHKITKRGQNVTFRCDPISEHNRLYWYRQTLGQGPEFLTYFQNEAQLEKSRLLSDRFSAERPKGSFSTLEIQRTEQGDSAMYLCASSLEPGNTIYFGEGSWLTVV.

This sequence joins TRBV30 and TRBJ1-4; 7 bases are shared with TRBD1. Germline CDR1 is GTSNPN and CDR2 is SVGIG (reference sequence). The J segment lost 0 bases and the V segment lost 1 base, leaving 2 bases of the junction unmatched. The CDR3 has 15 amino acids. The CDR3 loop is CAWSGGTATNEKLFF. The CDR3 nucleotides read TGTGCCTGGAGTGGGGGGACAGCAACTAATGAAAAACTGTTTTTT.

This chain connects TRBV12-3 or TRBV12-4 to TRBJ2-7, with TRBD2 as a possible D gene (7 bases). This CDR3 is built from 13 residues. Trimming pared 8 bases from V and 4 bases from J, leaving 15 bases between. CDR3 in DNA: TGTGCCAGCCAGACGGGGGGCGAGTACGAGCAGTACTTC. It translates to CASQTGGEYEQYF.

The DNA of the CDR3 is TGTGCCAGCAGCTTGGACAGCTTGAATTCACCCCTCCACTTT. This encodes CASSLDSLNSPLHF. The chain couples TRBV7-9 to TRBJ1-6; weak D call: TRBD1 (6 bases). This CDR3 has 14 residues. V lost 3 bases and J 7 bases, leaving 10 bases between the germline ends. Germline V CDR1 and CDR2: SEHNR, FQNEAQ (reference sequence).

This clone was observed a handful of times. V gene TRBV6-1 combines with J gene TRBJ1-2; D uncertain. Trimming removed 1 base at V and 5 bases at J, with 8 bases between. The germline CDR1 and CDR2 sequences are MNHNS and SASEGT. There are 13 residues in the CDR3. The CDR3 DNA reads as TGTGCCAGCAGTGAAGGAGAGACATATGGCTACACCTTC. Translation: CASSEGETYGYTF.

This sequence joins TRBV28 and TRBJ2-5; a possible D gene is TRBD2 (7 bases). The germline V gene encodes CDR1 MDHEN and CDR2 SYDVKM. The CDR3 has 13 residues. Trimming shortened V by 11 bases and J by 4 bases, and 17 bases separated the two germline ends. The DNA of the CDR3 is TGTGCCGGCCGGAGGGGGGGCAGAGAGACCCAGTACTTC. Translated, it gives CAGRRGGRETQYF.

The genes are TRBV7-9 and TRBJ1-4; D may be TRBD1 (6 bases). Trimming left V 5 bases short and J 6 bases short, with 16 bases between. CDR1 and CDR2 from the germline V gene are SEHNR and FQNEAQ (reference sequence). The CDR3 has 15 amino acids. The DNA for the CDR3 is TGTGCCAGCAGCGGTGTCAGGGGTCCGGATGAAAAACTGTTTTTT. It codes for CASSGVRGPDEKLFF.

This chain links TRBV7-9 with TRBJ1-2; D is ambiguous. CDR1 SEHNR and CDR2 FQNEAQ come from the germline V gene (reference sequence). This CDR3 comprises 10 residues. The V and J ends lost 5 bases and 4 bases respectively, with 2 bases between them. CDR3 region: CASSTYGYTF. CDR3 DNA sequence: TGTGCCAGCAGCACCTATGGCTACACCTTC.

This chain links TRBV5-1 with TRBJ2-5; maybe TRBD2 (5 bases). The CDR3 contains 14 residues. CDR1 SGHRS and CDR2 YFSETQ come from the germline V gene. The V gene lost 0 bases and the J gene lost 5 bases, with 11 bases spanning the gap. The CDR3: CASSLGLFKETQYF. The DNA of the CDR3 is TGCGCCAGCAGCTTGGGACTATTTAAGGAGACCCAGTACTTC.

The chain recombines TRBV3-1 (or the pseudogene TRBV3-2) with TRBJ2-3; 8 bases align to TRBD2. Germline CDR1 LGHDT, CDR2 YNNKEL (reference sequence). The V gene end was trimmed by 0 bases and the J gene end by 2 bases; junction bases not matched to a gene: 7. This CDR3 contains 17 residues. For the CDR3, the DNA is TGTGCCAGCAGCCAAGATCGGGGGGGACCCATCACAGATACGCAGTATTTT. This encodes CASSQDRGGPITDTQYF.

The chain recombines TRBV3-1 (or the pseudogene TRBV3-2) with TRBJ1-1; D might be TRBD1 (5 bases). The CDR3 length is 13 residues. In germline, CDR1 is LGHDT, CDR2 YNNKEL (reference sequence). V was shortened by 3 bases and J by 9 bases, with 14 bases between the two germline ends. CDR3 coding DNA: TGTGCCAGCAGCCACTTGGGGACTAGGCAAGCTTTCTTT. Translated: CASSHLGTRQAFF.

The chain uses TRBV9 and TRBJ1-5; 9 nucleotides align to TRBD1. This CDR3 has 15 amino acids. Germline loops: CDR1 SGDLS, CDR2 YYNGEE. The ends lost 4 bases at V and 0 bases at J; junction bases unmatched: 2. DNA for the CDR3: TGTGCCAGCAGCTACAGGGGGCTTAGCAATCAGCCCCAGCATTTT. Translated: CASSYRGLSNQPQHF.

For the CDR3, the DNA is TGTGCCAGTAGTCCACGGGACAGGATATTCTATGGCTACACCTTC. It translates to CASSPRDRIFYGYTF. V usage is TRBV19 and J usage is TRBJ1-2, with TRBD1 identical over 8 bases. Germline V gives CDR1 LNHDA, CDR2 SQIVND (reference sequence). Trimming at V came to 5 bases and at J to 4 bases, leaving 9 bases not matched to a gene. This CDR3 region has 15 residues.

The chain couples TRBV7-8 to TRBJ2-2, with 8 bases that match TRBD1. Germline V gives CDR1 SGHVS, CDR2 FQNEAQ. The CDR3 loop spans 15 amino acids. J lost 4 bases, V lost 2 bases, and 3 bases had no gene match. The CDR3 here is CASSLTDRVTGELFF. The CDR3 region has the DNA TGTGCCAGCAGCTTAACGGACAGGGTCACCGGGGAGCTGTTTTTT.

The V and J genes are TRBV3-1 (or the pseudogene TRBV3-2) and TRBJ1-1; D ambiguous. V was pared by 0 bases and J by 8 bases, with 22 bases between. Looked up from germline, CDR1 is LGHDT and CDR2 is YNNKEL (reference sequence). This CDR3 region has 17 residues. The CDR3 loop is CASSQEDCQEETLEAFF. Written as DNA, the CDR3 is TGTGCCAGCAGCCAAGAAGATTGTCAGGAGGAGACCCTAGAAGCTTTCTTT.

The rearrangement joins TRBV29-1 to TRBJ1-2; D possibly corresponds to TRBD1 (5 bases). The V gene's germline CDR1 is SQVTM and CDR2 ANQGSEA. Trimming shortened V by 0 bases and J by 2 bases, and 22 bases separated the two germline ends. The CDR3 sequence is 18 residues long. The CDR3: CSVEDPRGTTENNYGYTF. The CDR3 nucleotides are TGCAGCGTTGAAGATCCTCGGGGTACGACAGAAAACAACTATGGCTACACCTTC.

In this sample, this clone turned up once. V is TRBV6-5 and J is TRBJ1-5, with no clear D. Trimming cost V 11 bases and J 0 bases, with 17 bases left between them. CDR1 is MNHEY and CDR2 is SVGAGI in the germline V gene. The CDR3 loop spans 15 amino acids. CDR3 amino acids: CASSPSSYSNQPQHF. The CDR3 region has the DNA TGTGCCTCAAGCCCCAGCAGCTATAGCAATCAGCCCCAGCATTTT.